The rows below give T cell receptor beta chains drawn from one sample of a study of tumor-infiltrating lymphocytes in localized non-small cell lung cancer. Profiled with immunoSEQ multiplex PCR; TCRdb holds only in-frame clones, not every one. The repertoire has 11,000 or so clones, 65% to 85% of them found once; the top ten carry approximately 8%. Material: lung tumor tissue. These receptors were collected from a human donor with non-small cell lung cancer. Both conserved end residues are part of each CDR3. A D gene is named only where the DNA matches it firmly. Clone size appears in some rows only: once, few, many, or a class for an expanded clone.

CDR3 DNA: TGTGCCAGTAACACCGGGACAGGGTATAGCAATCAGCCCCAGCATTTT
CDR3 protein: CASNTGTGYSNQPQHF
clone size: -
V gene: TRBV19
J gene: TRBJ1-5
D gene: TRBD1

CDR3 DNA: TGTGCCAGCAGCTTGTTCCTAGGACGCACAGATACGCAGTATTTT
CDR3 protein: CASSLFLGRTDTQYF
clone size: -
V gene: TRBV5-6
J gene: TRBJ2-3
D gene: -

CDR3 DNA: TGTGCCAGCAGTCGCCCGACAGAGAACACTGAAGCTTTCTTT
CDR3 protein: CASSRPTENTEAFF
clone size: -
V gene: TRBV28
J gene: TRBJ1-1
D gene: -

CDR3 DNA: TGTGCCAGCAGTCCCCTGGGGTCGGTATTTAGCTCCTACGAGCAGTACTTC
CDR3 protein: CASSPLGSVFSSYEQYF
clone size: -
V gene: TRBV28
J gene: TRBJ2-7
D gene: -

CDR3 DNA: TGTGCCAGCAGCTTATCGTCAGCGGGAACAGATACGCAGTATTTT
CDR3 protein: CASSLSSAGTDTQYF
clone size: -
V gene: TRBV7-9
J gene: TRBJ2-3
D gene: TRBD2

CDR3 DNA: TGCAGCGTTGGGTGGGGGGCCAACACTGAAGCTTTCTTT
CDR3 protein: CSVGWGANTEAFF
clone size: -
V gene: TRBV29-1
J gene: TRBJ1-1
D gene: -

CDR3 DNA: TGTGCCAGCTCCCCCCTAGCGGGGACAAATGAGCAGTTCTTC
CDR3 protein: CASSPLAGTNEQFF
clone size: -
V gene: TRBV18
J gene: TRBJ2-1
D gene: TRBD2

CDR3 DNA: TGTGCCAGCAGCACGCACAGGGGGATGAACACTGAAGCTTTCTTT
CDR3 protein: CASSTHRGMNTEAFF
clone size: -
V gene: TRBV9
J gene: TRBJ1-1
D gene: TRBD1

CDR3 DNA: TGTGCCAGCAGCGTAGACGGGAGGGGAGAGACCCAGTACTTC
CDR3 protein: CASSVDGRGETQYF
clone size: once
V gene: TRBV9
J gene: TRBJ2-5
D gene: TRBD2

CDR3 DNA: TGTGCCAGTAGTATTGGGGACAACACAGATACGCAGTATTTT
CDR3 protein: CASSIGDNTDTQYF
clone size: -
V gene: TRBV19
J gene: TRBJ2-3
D gene: -

CDR3 DNA: TGTGCCACCCTTACCGCCCCGAACCACACCGGGGAGCTGTTTTTT
CDR3 protein: CATLTAPNHTGELFF
clone size: -
V gene: TRBV21-1
J gene: TRBJ2-2
D gene: -

CDR3 DNA: TGTGCCAGCAGTCTCCGACAGGGAAGCAATCAGCCCCAGCATTTT
CDR3 protein: CASSLRQGSNQPQHF
clone size: few
V gene: TRBV6-6
J gene: TRBJ1-5
D gene: TRBD1

CDR3 DNA: TGTGCCAGCAGTTTAAGTGGGAGCTCCGGGGAGCTGTTTTTT
CDR3 protein: CASSLSGSSGELFF
clone size: -
V gene: TRBV28
J gene: TRBJ2-2
D gene: -

CDR3 DNA: TGTGCCAGCAGCCCGGGACAGCAAGATCAGCCCCAGCATTTT
CDR3 protein: CASSPGQQDQPQHF
clone size: -
V gene: TRBV7-9
J gene: TRBJ1-5
D gene: TRBD1

CDR3 DNA: TGTGCCAGCAGCCAAGGAATCCTAGCGGGAGGGCCCACAGATACGCAGTATTTT
CDR3 protein: CASSQGILAGGPTDTQYF
clone size: -
V gene: TRBV14
J gene: TRBJ2-3
D gene: TRBD2

CDR3 DNA: TGTGCCAGCAGTGAACCAGGGGGTTACACTGAAGCTTTCTTT
CDR3 protein: CASSEPGGYTEAFF
clone size: -
V gene: TRBV2
J gene: TRBJ1-1
D gene: TRBD1

CDR3 DNA: TGTGCCAGCATGATTGGCAGCGCGGGACACAATGAGCAGTTCTTC
CDR3 protein: CASMIGSAGHNEQFF
clone size: -
V gene: TRBV4-2
J gene: TRBJ2-1
D gene: -

CDR3 DNA: TGTGCCAGCAGAACTAGACTAGCGGGGGGGCCAGATACGCAGTATTTT
CDR3 protein: CASRTRLAGGPDTQYF
clone size: -
V gene: TRBV7-2
J gene: TRBJ2-3
D gene: TRBD2

CDR3 DNA: TGTGCCAGCAGCTCTCAAGAGACCCAGTACTTC
CDR3 protein: CASSSQETQYF
clone size: -
V gene: TRBV7-8
J gene: TRBJ2-5
D gene: -

CDR3 DNA: TGTGCCAGCAGCTTAGGGGCGGGAGGGCCGGGGTGGACCAAAAACATTCAGTACTTC
CDR3 protein: CASSLGAGGPGWTKNIQYF
clone size: -
V gene: TRBV7-2
J gene: TRBJ2-4
D gene: TRBD2

CDR3 DNA: TGCGCCAGCAGCCGCGGACTAGCGGAGCGGTTTTTCTTC
CDR3 protein: CASSRGLAERFFF
clone size: -
V gene: TRBV5-1
J gene: TRBJ2-1
D gene: TRBD2

CDR3 DNA: TGTGCCACCAGCAGAGCTAGGGGCTACAATGAGCAGTTCTTC
CDR3 protein: CATSRARGYNEQFF
clone size: once
V gene: TRBV15
J gene: TRBJ2-1
D gene: -

CDR3 DNA: TGCGCCAGCAGCTTGGCCGGTAAGGGGATGAACACTGAAGCTTTCTTT
CDR3 protein: CASSLAGKGMNTEAFF
clone size: -
V gene: TRBV5-1
J gene: TRBJ1-1
D gene: -

CDR3 DNA: TGTGCCAGCACCATGGCGGGCCGGGGGACCACTGAAGCTTTCTTT
CDR3 protein: CASTMAGRGTTEAFF
clone size: few
V gene: TRBV7-9
J gene: TRBJ1-1
D gene: -

CDR3 DNA: TGTGCCAGTTGTCGGGGACAGAGTAATAGCAATCAGCCCCAGCATTTT
CDR3 protein: CASCRGQSNSNQPQHF
clone size: -
V gene: TRBV19
J gene: TRBJ1-5
D gene: TRBD1

CDR3 DNA: TGTGCCAGCAGCGTAGAACCAGTCCAAGAGACCCAGTACTTC
CDR3 protein: CASSVEPVQETQYF
clone size: -
V gene: TRBV9
J gene: TRBJ2-5
D gene: -

CDR3 DNA: TGTGCCAGCAGCGTAGGGCCTGAGAACACTGAAGCTTTCTTT
CDR3 protein: CASSVGPENTEAFF
clone size: -
V gene: TRBV9
J gene: TRBJ1-1
D gene: -

CDR3 DNA: TGTGCCAGCAGCTCGACTAGCGGGAGTGCCCCTCAGTTCTTC
CDR3 protein: CASSSTSGSAPQFF
clone size: -
V gene: TRBV5-4
J gene: TRBJ2-1
D gene: TRBD2

CDR3 DNA: TGTGCCAGCAGTGAAACAGGGGGCGGTCAGCCCCAGCATTTT
CDR3 protein: CASSETGGGQPQHF
clone size: -
V gene: TRBV6-1
J gene: TRBJ1-5
D gene: TRBD1

CDR3 DNA: TGTGCCAGCAGCCTTGGGACAGTTGGCTACACCTTC
CDR3 protein: CASSLGTVGYTF
clone size: -
V gene: TRBV7-9
J gene: TRBJ1-2
D gene: TRBD1

CDR3 DNA: TGTGCCAGCAGCTTTCAAGGACAAGGCTACGAGCAGTACTTC
CDR3 protein: CASSFQGQGYEQYF
clone size: -
V gene: TRBV7-6
J gene: TRBJ2-7
D gene: -

CDR3 DNA: TGCGCCAGCAGCTCCCAGGCTCAGAACACTGAAGCTTTCTTT
CDR3 protein: CASSSQAQNTEAFF
clone size: -
V gene: TRBV5-1
J gene: TRBJ1-1
D gene: -

CDR3 DNA: TGTGCCAGCCGTCTCACAGATAACTATGGCTACACCTTC
CDR3 protein: CASRLTDNYGYTF
clone size: few
V gene: TRBV7-9
J gene: TRBJ1-2
D gene: -

CDR3 DNA: TGTGCCAGCAGCTTAGGAGGGGGCGTGGGCGCTGAAGCTTTCTTT
CDR3 protein: CASSLGGGVGAEAFF
clone size: once
V gene: TRBV7-9
J gene: TRBJ1-1
D gene: TRBD1

CDR3 DNA: TGTGCCTGGAGTGTACTTGGGGCTCCTAATCAGCCCCAGCATTTT
CDR3 protein: CAWSVLGAPNQPQHF
clone size: -
V gene: TRBV30
J gene: TRBJ1-5
D gene: -

CDR3 DNA: TGTGCCAGCTCCCGGGGGCAGCAGAACACTGAAGCTTTCTTT
CDR3 protein: CASSRGQQNTEAFF
clone size: -
V gene: TRBV18
J gene: TRBJ1-1
D gene: -

CDR3 DNA: TGTGCCAGCAGCCTCCGGGACGGCAATGAAAAACTGTTTTTT
CDR3 protein: CASSLRDGNEKLFF
clone size: -
V gene: TRBV4-2
J gene: TRBJ1-4
D gene: -

CDR3 DNA: TGTGCCTGGAGAGGGACAGTTTCTACGCAGTATTTT
CDR3 protein: CAWRGTVSTQYF
clone size: -
V gene: TRBV30
J gene: TRBJ2-3
D gene: TRBD1

CDR3 DNA: TGTGCCAGCAGCGTAGAGGGGACAGGGTTCCACGAGCAGTACTTC
CDR3 protein: CASSVEGTGFHEQYF
clone size: -
V gene: TRBV9
J gene: TRBJ2-7
D gene: TRBD1

CDR3 DNA: TGTGCCATCAGTGAGTCGATAAGGGGGCTGGAAGCTTTCTTT
CDR3 protein: CAISESIRGLEAFF
clone size: -
V gene: TRBV10-3
J gene: TRBJ1-1
D gene: TRBD1

CDR3 DNA: TGTGCCAGCAGCCAAGATGTGGCGGGGGTAAACACCGGGGAGCTGTTTTTT
CDR3 protein: CASSQDVAGVNTGELFF
clone size: few
V gene: TRBV4-2
J gene: TRBJ2-2
D gene: TRBD2

CDR3 DNA: TGCAGTGCTCGTAGCCCCTACGAGCAGTACTTC
CDR3 protein: CSARSPYEQYF
clone size: -
V gene: TRBV20-1
J gene: TRBJ2-7
D gene: -

CDR3 DNA: TGTGCCAGCAGCGTAAGAGGTGGCTACACCTTC
CDR3 protein: CASSVRGGYTF
clone size: -
V gene: TRBV9
J gene: TRBJ1-2
D gene: -

CDR3 DNA: TGTGCCAGCTCACCCCAAGCTGTCAGCAATCAGCCCCAGCATTTT
CDR3 protein: CASSPQAVSNQPQHF
clone size: -
V gene: TRBV18
J gene: TRBJ1-5
D gene: -

CDR3 DNA: TGCAGCGTTGACAACACTGAAGCTTTCTTT
CDR3 protein: CSVDNTEAFF
clone size: -
V gene: TRBV29-1
J gene: TRBJ1-1
D gene: -

CDR3 DNA: TGTGCCAGCAGCGTGGGTTGGGCTTCTGGAAACACCATATATTTT
CDR3 protein: CASSVGWASGNTIYF
clone size: -
V gene: TRBV9
J gene: TRBJ1-3
D gene: -

CDR3 DNA: TGTGCCAGCTCCGGAGGGGGGTATGGCTACACCTTC
CDR3 protein: CASSGGGYGYTF
clone size: -
V gene: TRBV7-8
J gene: TRBJ1-2
D gene: -

CDR3 DNA: TGTGCCATCAGAGGGCAGGACAATCAGCCCCAGCATTTT
CDR3 protein: CAIRGQDNQPQHF
clone size: -
V gene: TRBV10-3
J gene: TRBJ1-5
D gene: -

CDR3 DNA: TGTGCCAGCCAGGGGAGACCTGTTAGCAATCAGCCCCAGCATTTT
CDR3 protein: CASQGRPVSNQPQHF
clone size: -
V gene: TRBV28
J gene: TRBJ1-5
D gene: -

CDR3 DNA: TGTGCCAGCAGTGAAGGAGTGAGAGGCACAGATACGCAGTATTTT
CDR3 protein: CASSEGVRGTDTQYF
clone size: -
V gene: TRBV2
J gene: TRBJ2-3
D gene: -

CDR3 DNA: TGTGCCAGCAGCGTAGCTGGGCTAGCGGGAGTTCAAGATACGCAGTATTTT
CDR3 protein: CASSVAGLAGVQDTQYF
clone size: once
V gene: TRBV9
J gene: TRBJ2-3
D gene: TRBD2

CDR3 DNA: TGTGCCAGCAGCTTAGTGGTTGGGGGGCCCAAAAACATTCAGTACTTC
CDR3 protein: CASSLVVGGPKNIQYF
clone size: -
V gene: TRBV11-2
J gene: TRBJ2-4
D gene: -

CDR3 DNA: TGTGCCAGCAGTTACCTAGGGATTGAAGCTTTCTTT
CDR3 protein: CASSYLGIEAFF
clone size: -
V gene: TRBV6-5
J gene: TRBJ1-1
D gene: -

CDR3 DNA: TGTGCCAGCAACCCTCATCAGGGACAGAGCTCCTACGAGCAGTACTTC
CDR3 protein: CASNPHQGQSSYEQYF
clone size: -
V gene: TRBV28
J gene: TRBJ2-7
D gene: TRBD1

CDR3 DNA: TGTGCCAGCAGTTGGACAGGGTGGTACGAGCAGTACTTC
CDR3 protein: CASSWTGWYEQYF
clone size: -
V gene: TRBV6-6
J gene: TRBJ2-7
D gene: TRBD1

CDR3 DNA: TGTGCCAGCAGCGTAGAACAAGGAAACACTGAAGCTTTCTTT
CDR3 protein: CASSVEQGNTEAFF
clone size: -
V gene: TRBV9
J gene: TRBJ1-1
D gene: -

CDR3 DNA: TGCAGCGTAGGGGGATTAGGGGAGACCCAGTACTTC
CDR3 protein: CSVGGLGETQYF
clone size: -
V gene: TRBV29-1
J gene: TRBJ2-5
D gene: -

CDR3 DNA: TGTGCCAGCAGTTACTCAGAAGGTAGCTCCTACGAGCAGTACTTC
CDR3 protein: CASSYSEGSSYEQYF
clone size: -
V gene: TRBV6-5
J gene: TRBJ2-7
D gene: -

CDR3 DNA: TGTGCCAGCAGCTTATCAGCGACCCAAGAGACCCAGTACTTC
CDR3 protein: CASSLSATQETQYF
clone size: -
V gene: TRBV7-3
J gene: TRBJ2-5
D gene: -